This TCR beta chain was obtained from a study of technical replicates of blood from a handful of donors. Sequenced by immunoSEQ multiplex PCR; TCRdb stores in-frame clones only, minus some. The sample lists some 70,000 clones; roughly 95% were seen once. Germline V gene sequence: CDR1 SGHRS, CDR2 YFSETQ. Trimming took 8 bases from V and 0 from J, leaving 9 bases between them. The CDR3 consists of 13 residues. The genes are TRBV5-1 and TRBJ1-5, with D maybe TRBD1 (5 bases). The source material was T cells isolated from PBMCs. The TCR sequence derives from a human donor in good health. CDR3 protein: CASATDSNQPQHF. Written as DNA, the CDR3 is TGCGCCAGTGCGACAGATAGCAATCAGCCCCAGCATTTT.